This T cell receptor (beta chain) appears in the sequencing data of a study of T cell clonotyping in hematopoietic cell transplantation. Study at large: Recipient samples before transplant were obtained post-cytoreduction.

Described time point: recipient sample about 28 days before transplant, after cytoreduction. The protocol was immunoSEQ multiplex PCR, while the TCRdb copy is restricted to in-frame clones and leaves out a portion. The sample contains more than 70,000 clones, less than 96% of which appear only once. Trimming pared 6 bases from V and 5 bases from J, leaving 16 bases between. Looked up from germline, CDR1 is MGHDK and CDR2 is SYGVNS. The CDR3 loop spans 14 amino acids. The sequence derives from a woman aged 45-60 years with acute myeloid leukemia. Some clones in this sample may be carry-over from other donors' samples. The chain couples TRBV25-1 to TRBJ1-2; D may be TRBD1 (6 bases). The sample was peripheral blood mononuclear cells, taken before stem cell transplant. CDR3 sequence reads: CASRSSGGRYGYTF. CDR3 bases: TGTGCCAGCAGATCCTCCGGGGGCCGGTATGGCTACACCTTC.